The 5 T cell receptor beta chains below come from one sample, sequenced in a study of OX40 agonist ivuxolimab in advanced cancers. TCRdb keeps only in-frame clones here, not all; method: immunoSEQ multiplex PCR. The sample carries 20,000 to 25,000 clones, roughly 78% recorded once. The input for sequencing was CD4+ or CD8+ T cells sorted from blood, taken in a trial of the OX40 agonist ivuxolimab. Receptors were obtained from an adult with an advanced solid tumor such as melanoma, head and neck, liver or kidney cancer.

This clone has just one count. The CDR3 bases are TGCGCCAGCAGTCAACAGGGGTTTGGCGGCTACACCTTC. The encoded protein is CASSQQGFGGYTF. The chain carries TRBV4-1 and TRBJ1-2; TRBD1 agrees at 7 bases. The germline CDR1 and CDR2 sequences are MGHRA and YSYEKL. The CDR3 is made up of 13 amino acids. The ends lost 6 bases at V and 8 bases at J; junction bases unmatched: 9.

The J gene is TRBJ2-5, the V gene TRBV11-2; D is uncertain. This CDR3 spans 13 amino acids. Germline V gene data show CDR1 as SGHAT and CDR2 as FQNNGV. Trimming removed 4 bases from V and 2 bases from J, with 8 bases in between. In DNA form, the CDR3 reads TGTGCCAGCAGCTGGAATGGGCAAGAGACCCAGTACTTC. Translated, it gives CASSWNGQETQYF.

The chain couples TRBV4-2 to TRBJ2-7; 13 bases match TRBD2. The CDR3 covers 17 residues. Losses at the gene ends were 0 bases for V and 6 bases for J; bases not matched to a gene: 8. Germline CDR1 is LGHNA and CDR2 is YNFKEQ. The CDR3 is CASSQDLGGTSGTEQYF. CDR3 sequence (DNA): TGTGCCAGCAGCCAAGATTTAGGAGGGACTAGCGGGACCGAGCAGTACTTC.

V usage is TRBV7-3 and J usage is TRBJ2-3; the D gene is possibly TRBD2 (5 bases). Germline lookup yields CDR1 SGHTA and CDR2 FQGTGA. Trimming took 0 bases from V and 5 from J, leaving 9 bases between them. The CDR3 covers 14 residues. The CDR3 DNA follows: TGTGCCAGCAGCTTAACTCGGGGTTTAGATACGCAGTATTTT. Residues: CASSLTRGLDTQYF.

Only a few counts were recorded for this clone. CDR3 loop: CASSLKGQGATEAFF. The CDR3 coding sequence is TGTGCCAGCAGCTTAAAAGGACAGGGGGCGACTGAAGCTTTCTTT. The chain joins TRBV11-1 to TRBJ1-1; 11 bases align to TRBD1. Losses at the gene ends were 2 bases for V and 5 bases for J; bases not matched to a gene: 4. Germline-derived CDR1 and CDR2 are SGHAT and FQDESV (reference sequence). The CDR3 has 15 residues.